This passage covers 18 T cell receptor beta chains from one sample sequenced in a study of response to subunit inactivated influenza vaccine. TCRdb reanalysed the RT-PCR reads using MiXCR and keeps one entry per CDR3 protein. The sample contains some 600,000 distinct CDR3 sequences, 12% to 15% of which appear only once. The material was PBMCs from blood, obtained about 14 days before vaccination. Receptors originate from a man aged 50-60 years who received an inactivated influenza vaccine.

This chain joins TRBV24-1 and TRBJ1-1; TRBD1 is a possible D gene (6 bases). The germline V and J ends were trimmed by 0 bases and 1 base, with 11 bases remaining between them. In germline, CDR1 is KGHDR, CDR2 SFDVKD. This CDR3 comprises 16 residues. The DNA of the CDR3 is TGTGCCACCAGTGATTTGCTGGCAGGGGCGAACACTGAAGCTTTCTTT. This encodes CATSDLLAGANTEAFF.

This clonotype was counted a few times. V and J are TRBV15 and TRBJ2-1, with 8 bases fitting TRBD1. Germline V gene data show CDR1 as LNHNV and CDR2 as YYDKDF (reference sequence). The CDR3 has 15 amino acids. V dropped 1 base and J dropped 4; count of bases not matched to a gene: 3. For the CDR3, the DNA is TGTGCCACCAGCAGAGGAGGACAGGGTTACAATGAGCAGTTCTTC. This encodes CATSRGGQGYNEQFF.

Only a few counts were recorded for this clonotype. The rearrangement joins TRBV29-1 to TRBJ2-1, with a weak D call TRBD1 (5 bases). CDR1 is SQVTM and CDR2 is ANQGSEA in the germline V gene. The length of the CDR3 is 12 residues. Trimming removed 4 bases from V and 9 bases from J, with 13 bases in between. DNA of the CDR3: TGCAGCGTTGTGCGGCCTAGGGGTGAGCAGTTCTTC. It codes for CSVVRPRGEQFF.

This chain joins TRBV7-2 and TRBJ2-4, with 8 bases matching TRBD2. There are 16 residues in the CDR3. The J segment lost 0 bases and the V segment lost 5 bases, leaving 6 bases of the junction unmatched. CDR1 and CDR2 from the germline V gene are SGHTA and FQGNSA. This CDR3 is CASSKERGLAKNIQYF. In DNA, the CDR3 is TGTGCCAGCAGCAAAGAGCGGGGGCTAGCCAAAAACATTCAGTACTTC.

This chain links TRBV7-4 with TRBJ2-7; 7 nucleotides align to TRBD1. The CDR3 has 16 amino acids. Germline CDR1 reads SGHVT; CDR2 reads SQSDAQ. V shed 1 base and J 0 bases; nucleotides not matched to a gene: 6. The CDR3 coding sequence is TGTGCCAGCAGCTTAGGCGGGCAGGGGGACTCCTACGAGCAGTACTTC. This gives the protein CASSLGGQGDSYEQYF.

A few counts support this clonotype. The chain is built from TRBV5-1 and TRBJ1-1, with 7 nucleotides matching TRBD1. Trimming at V came to 3 bases and at J to 7 bases, leaving 6 bases not matched to a gene. The germline V gene has CDR1 SGHRS and CDR2 YFSETQ. This CDR3 has 13 amino acids. The CDR3 reads CASSSPDRNEAFF. As DNA, the CDR3 is TGCGCCAGCAGCTCTCCGGACAGGAATGAAGCTTTCTTT.

V is TRBV7-2 and J is TRBJ2-5; no reliable D call. Germline V gene sequence: CDR1 SGHTA, CDR2 FQGNSA. Trimming pared 0 bases from V and 5 bases from J, leaving 7 bases between. The CDR3 runs 13 residues. CDR3 residues: CASSLARAETQYF. CDR3 nucleotides: TGTGCCAGCAGCTTAGCACGGGCCGAGACCCAGTACTTC.

CDR3 coding DNA: TGTGCCAGCTCACCTCAAATAGGGAGCACAGATACGCAGTATTTT. The encoded protein is CASSPQIGSTDTQYF. The chain is built from TRBV18 and TRBJ2-3, with D unresolved. Germline V gene lookup returns CDR1 KGHSH and CDR2 LQKENI. This CDR3 has 15 amino acids. V lost 3 bases and J 0 bases, leaving 10 bases between the germline ends.

The rearrangement joins TRBV18 to TRBJ2-5, with 8 bases matching TRBD1. CDR3 length equals 17 residues. The V and J ends lost 0 bases and 4 bases, in that order; junction bases with no gene match: 10. The germline gives CDR1 KGHSH, CDR2 LQKENI. CDR3 bases: TGTGCCAGCTCACCACCGTTACAGGGGGGCTCTGGAGAGACCCAGTACTTC. It encodes CASSPPLQGGSGETQYF.

The gene calls are TRBV28 and TRBJ2-1; 8 bases fit TRBD2. J lost 8 bases, V lost 9 bases, and 15 bases had no gene match. Germline lookup yields CDR1 MDHEN and CDR2 SYDVKM. This CDR3 is built from 15 residues. This CDR3 is CASVDGGAYNDEQFF. Here the CDR3 DNA reads TGTGCCAGTGTTGACGGGGGGGCCTATAATGATGAGCAGTTCTTC.

This clonotype has more than one count but fewer than ten. V and J are TRBV9 and TRBJ2-7, with TRBD1 matching 7 bases. The CDR3 extends over 14 amino acids. Trimming cost V 4 bases and J 5 bases; bases outside gene matches: 9. The V gene's germline CDR1 is SGDLS and CDR2 YYNGEE. The CDR3 is CASSPRQGSHEQYF. The CDR3 DNA sequence: TGTGCCAGCAGCCCCCGACAGGGTTCCCACGAGCAGTACTTC.

V usage is TRBV7-9 and J usage is TRBJ2-1; a weak D match, TRBD2 (6 bases). There are 13 residues in the CDR3. V lost 4 bases and J 8 bases, leaving 12 bases between the germline ends. Germline-derived CDR1 and CDR2 are SEHNR and FQNEAQ (reference sequence). In DNA form, the CDR3 reads TGTGCCAGCAGCTCCGGGGGTCCCGATGAGCAGTTCTTC. Amino acid sequence: CASSSGGPDEQFF.

The chain joins TRBV5-1 to TRBJ1-5; weak D call: TRBD1 (6 bases). From germline, CDR1 is SGHRS and CDR2 YFSETQ. The CDR3 length is 15 residues. Trimming stripped 4 bases from V and 5 bases from J, with 16 bases between. The CDR3 coding sequence is TGCGCCAGCAGCCCGGGTGGGGGGCTGGATCAGCCCCAGCATTTT. Translated, it gives CASSPGGGLDQPQHF. Full variable domain (missing parts from reference TRBV5-1 and TRBJ1-5): KAGVTQTPRYLIKTRGQQVTLSCSPISGHRSVSWYQQTPGQGLQFLFEYFSETQRNKGNFPGRFSGRQFSNSRSEMNVSTLELGDSALYLCASSPGGGLDQPQHFGDGTRLSIL.

This clonotype was seen only a few times. The gene calls are TRBV13 and TRBJ2-5, with TRBD2 identical over 10 bases. Germline assignment: CDR1 PRHDT and CDR2 FYEKMQ (reference sequence). The CDR3 is 19 residues long. J was trimmed by 5 bases and V by 0 bases; bases with no gene match: 15. CDR3 in DNA: TGTGCCAGCAGCTTAGGCCTTAGAGCTCCTAGCGGGGGTTCGGAGACCCAGTACTTC. It translates to CASSLGLRAPSGGSETQYF.

This chain connects TRBV4-2 to TRBJ2-1; TRBD2 agrees at 8 bases. J was trimmed by 6 bases and V by 0 bases; bases with no gene match: 7. This CDR3 has 16 residues. Looked up from germline, CDR1 is LGHNA and CDR2 is YNFKEQ. CDR3 in DNA: TGTGCCAGCAGCCAAGACCAGGGACTAGTCGTCAATGAGCAGTTCTTC. As protein: CASSQDQGLVVNEQFF.

The J gene is TRBJ1-1, the V gene TRBV29-1, with TRBD1 matching over 12 bases. The CDR3 is made up of 16 amino acids. From germline, CDR1 is SQVTM and CDR2 ANQGSEA. The ends lost 4 bases at V and 6 bases at J; junction bases unmatched: 12. CDR3 sequence (DNA): TGCAGCGTTGTGGGGACAGGGGGCAATCTAGGGGCTGAAGCTTTCTTT. Amino acid sequence: CSVVGTGGNLGAEAFF.

This chain links TRBV7-9 with TRBJ2-1; D possibly corresponds to TRBD1 (6 bases). V lost 4 bases and J lost 8, with 12 bases in between. The CDR3 totals 13 residues. The germline gives CDR1 SEHNR, CDR2 FQNEAQ (reference sequence). The CDR3 sequence: CASSSPGTHEQFF. CDR3 DNA sequence: TGTGCCAGCAGCTCCCCAGGGACACATGAGCAGTTCTTC.

The J gene is TRBJ1-5, the V gene TRBV6-1; TRBD1 aligns across 8 bases. V lost 7 bases to trimming and J lost 5 bases; unmatched junction nucleotides: 10. Germline assignment: CDR1 MNHNS and CDR2 SASEGT. CDR3 length equals 15 residues. The DNA for the CDR3 is TGTGCCAGCACTATGGACAGGGTTTCTGATCAGCCCCAGCATTTT. Translation: CASTMDRVSDQPQHF.